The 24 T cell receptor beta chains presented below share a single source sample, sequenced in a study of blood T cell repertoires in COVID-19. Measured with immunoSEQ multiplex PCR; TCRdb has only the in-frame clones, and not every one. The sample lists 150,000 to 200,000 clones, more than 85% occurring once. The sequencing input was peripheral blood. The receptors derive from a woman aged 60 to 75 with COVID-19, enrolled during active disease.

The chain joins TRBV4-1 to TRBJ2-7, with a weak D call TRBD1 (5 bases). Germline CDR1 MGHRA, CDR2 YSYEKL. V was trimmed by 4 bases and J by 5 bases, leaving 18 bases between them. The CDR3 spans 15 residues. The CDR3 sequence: CASSLTAFGNDEQYF. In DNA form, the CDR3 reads TGCGCCAGCAGCCTGACAGCCTTTGGGAACGACGAGCAGTACTTC.

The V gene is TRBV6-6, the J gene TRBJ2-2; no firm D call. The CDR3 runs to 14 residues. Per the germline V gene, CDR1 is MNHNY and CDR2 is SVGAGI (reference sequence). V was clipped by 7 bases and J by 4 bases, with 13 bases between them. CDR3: CASIRSGSTGELFF. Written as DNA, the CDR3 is TGTGCCAGCATTCGTTCGGGTTCCACCGGGGAGCTGTTTTTT.

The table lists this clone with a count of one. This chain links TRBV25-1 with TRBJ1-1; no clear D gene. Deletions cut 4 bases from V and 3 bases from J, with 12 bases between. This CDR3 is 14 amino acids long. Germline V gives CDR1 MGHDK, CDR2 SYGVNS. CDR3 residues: CASSGQSGDTEAFF. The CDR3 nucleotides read TGTGCCAGCAGTGGCCAGTCCGGGGACACTGAAGCTTTCTTT.

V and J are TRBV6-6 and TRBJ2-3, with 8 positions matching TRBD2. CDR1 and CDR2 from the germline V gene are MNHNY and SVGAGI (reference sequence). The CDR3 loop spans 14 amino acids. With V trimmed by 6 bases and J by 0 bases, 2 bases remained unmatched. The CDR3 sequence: CASSGGASTDTQYF. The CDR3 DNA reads TGTGCCAGCAGCGGGGGGGCTAGCACAGATACGCAGTATTTT.

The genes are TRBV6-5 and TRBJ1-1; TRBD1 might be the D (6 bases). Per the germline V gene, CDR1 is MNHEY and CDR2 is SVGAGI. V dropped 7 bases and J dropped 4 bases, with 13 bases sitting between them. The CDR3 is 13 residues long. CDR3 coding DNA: TGTGCCAGCAATCGCGGGGGCGGCACTGAAGCTTTCTTT. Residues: CASNRGGGTEAFF.

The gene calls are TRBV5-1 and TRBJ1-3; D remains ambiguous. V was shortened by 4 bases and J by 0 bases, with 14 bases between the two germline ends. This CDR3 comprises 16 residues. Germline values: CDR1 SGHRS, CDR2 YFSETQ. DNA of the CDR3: TGCGCCAGCAGCCCTGACGGGTCTTACTCTGGAAACACCATATATTTT. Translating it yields CASSPDGSYSGNTIYF.

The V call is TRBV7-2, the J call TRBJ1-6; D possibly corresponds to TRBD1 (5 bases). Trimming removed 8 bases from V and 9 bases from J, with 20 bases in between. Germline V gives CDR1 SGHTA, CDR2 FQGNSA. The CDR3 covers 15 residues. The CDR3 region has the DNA TGTGCCAGCTCCCCACCTCCGGGGGTTTCTTCACCCCTCCACTTT. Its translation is CASSPPPGVSSPLHF.

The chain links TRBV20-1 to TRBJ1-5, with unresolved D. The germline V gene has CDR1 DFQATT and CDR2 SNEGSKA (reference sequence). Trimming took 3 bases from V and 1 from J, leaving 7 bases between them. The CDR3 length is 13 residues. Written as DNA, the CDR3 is TGCAGTGCTAGTAGCGGAAGCAATCAGCCCCAGCATTTT. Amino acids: CSASSGSNQPQHF.

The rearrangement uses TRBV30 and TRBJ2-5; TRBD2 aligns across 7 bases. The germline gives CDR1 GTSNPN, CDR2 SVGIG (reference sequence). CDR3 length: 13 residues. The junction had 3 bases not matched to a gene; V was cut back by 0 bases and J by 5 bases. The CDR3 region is CAWSVAGWETQYF. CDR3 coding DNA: TGTGCCTGGAGTGTAGCGGGGTGGGAGACCCAGTACTTC.

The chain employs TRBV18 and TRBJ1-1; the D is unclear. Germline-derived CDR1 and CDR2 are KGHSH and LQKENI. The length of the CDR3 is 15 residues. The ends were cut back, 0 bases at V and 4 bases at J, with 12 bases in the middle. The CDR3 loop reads CASSPPRAGSTEAFF. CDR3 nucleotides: TGTGCCAGCTCACCACCGAGGGCGGGGAGCACTGAAGCTTTCTTT.

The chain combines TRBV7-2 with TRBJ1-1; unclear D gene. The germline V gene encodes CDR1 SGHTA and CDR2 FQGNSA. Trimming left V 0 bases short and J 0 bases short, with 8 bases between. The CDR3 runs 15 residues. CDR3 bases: TGTGCCAGCAGCTTAGCGCCGGGTATGAACACTGAAGCTTTCTTT. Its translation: CASSLAPGMNTEAFF.

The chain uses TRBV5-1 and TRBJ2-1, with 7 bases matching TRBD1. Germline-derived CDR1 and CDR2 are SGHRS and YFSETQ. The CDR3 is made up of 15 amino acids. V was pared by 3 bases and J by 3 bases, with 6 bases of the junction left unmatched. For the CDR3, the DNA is TGCGCCAGCAGCTGGGGACAGACATACTACAATGAGCAGTTCTTC. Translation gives CASSWGQTYYNEQFF.

CDR3 protein: CASSVAEGSYGYTF. In DNA form, the CDR3 reads TGTGCCAGCAGTGTCGCGGAGGGCAGCTATGGCTACACCTTC. The chain uses TRBV2 and TRBJ1-2; no definite D call. CDR3 length: 14 amino acids. V was cut by 4 bases and J by 4 bases, with 13 bases left in between. In germline, CDR1 is SNHLY, CDR2 FYNNEI.

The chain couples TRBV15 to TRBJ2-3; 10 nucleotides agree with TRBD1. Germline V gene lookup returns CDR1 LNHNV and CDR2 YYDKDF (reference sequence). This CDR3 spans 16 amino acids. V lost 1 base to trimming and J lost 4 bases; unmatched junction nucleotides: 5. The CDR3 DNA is TGTGCCACCAGCAGAGTCGAGACAGGGGGCTCAGATACGCAGTATTTT. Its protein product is CATSRVETGGSDTQYF.

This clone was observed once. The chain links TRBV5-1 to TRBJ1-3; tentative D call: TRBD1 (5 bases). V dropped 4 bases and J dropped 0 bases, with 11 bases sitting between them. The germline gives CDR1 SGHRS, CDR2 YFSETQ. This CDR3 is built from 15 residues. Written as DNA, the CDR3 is TGCGCCAGCAGCGTATCAGGGATCTCTGGAAACACCATATATTTT. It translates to CASSVSGISGNTIYF.

CDR3 in amino acids: CASSLPTGLSGYTF. The CDR3 nucleotides are TGTGCCAGCAGTTTACCGACAGGGCTGAGTGGCTACACCTTC. The rearrangement joins TRBV5-4 to TRBJ1-2; 7 positions agree with TRBD1. The CDR3 has 14 amino acids. Germline loops: CDR1 SGHNT, CDR2 YYREEE (reference sequence). The V segment lost 5 bases and the J segment 7 bases; nucleotides outside the gene matches: 11. The complete variable domain, with remaining parts taken from reference TRBV5-4 and TRBJ1-2, reads ETGVTQSPTHLIKTRGQQVTLRCSSQSGHNTVSWYQQALGQGPQFIFQYYREEENGRGNFPPRFSGLQFPNYSSELNVNALELDDSALYLCASSLPTGLSGYTFGSGTRLTVV.

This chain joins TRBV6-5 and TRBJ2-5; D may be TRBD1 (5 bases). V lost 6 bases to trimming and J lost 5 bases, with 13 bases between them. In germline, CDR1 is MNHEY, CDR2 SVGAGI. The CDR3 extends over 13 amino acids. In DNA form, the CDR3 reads TGTGCCAGCAGGGCAGGGTACCGGGAGACCCAGTACTTC. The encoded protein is CASRAGYRETQYF.

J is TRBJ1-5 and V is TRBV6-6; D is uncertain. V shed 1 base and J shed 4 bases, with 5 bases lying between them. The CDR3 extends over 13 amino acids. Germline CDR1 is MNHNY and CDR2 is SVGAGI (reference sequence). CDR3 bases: TGTGCCAGCAGTTACTACACGAATCAGCCCCAGCATTTT. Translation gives CASSYYTNQPQHF.

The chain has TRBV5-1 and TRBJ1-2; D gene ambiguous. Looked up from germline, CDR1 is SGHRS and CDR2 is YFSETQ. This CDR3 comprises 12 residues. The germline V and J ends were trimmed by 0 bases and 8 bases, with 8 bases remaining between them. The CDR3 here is CASSLAGEGYTF. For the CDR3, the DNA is TGCGCCAGCAGCTTGGCGGGAGAGGGCTACACCTTC. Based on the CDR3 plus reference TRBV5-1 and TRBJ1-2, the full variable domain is KAGVTQTPRYLIKTRGQQVTLSCSPISGHRSVSWYQQTPGQGLQFLFEYFSETQRNKGNFPGRFSGRQFSNSRSEMNVSTLELGDSALYLCASSLAGEGYTFGSGTRLTVV.

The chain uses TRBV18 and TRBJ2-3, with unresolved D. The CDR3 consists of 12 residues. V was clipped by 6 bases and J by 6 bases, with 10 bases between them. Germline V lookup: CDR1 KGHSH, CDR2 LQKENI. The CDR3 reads CASSPPRDTQYF. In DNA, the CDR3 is TGTGCCAGCTCTCCCCCCAGGGATACGCAGTATTTT. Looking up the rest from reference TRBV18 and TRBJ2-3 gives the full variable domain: NAGVMQNPRHLVRRRGQEARLRCSPMKGHSHVYWYRQLPEEGLKFMVYLQKENIIDESGMPKERFSAEFPKEGPSILRIQQVVRGDSAAYFCASSPPRDTQYFGPGTRLTVL.

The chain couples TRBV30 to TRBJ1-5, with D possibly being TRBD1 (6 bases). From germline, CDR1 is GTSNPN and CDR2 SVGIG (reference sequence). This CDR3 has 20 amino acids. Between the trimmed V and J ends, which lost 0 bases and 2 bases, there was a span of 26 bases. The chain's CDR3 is CAWSVHTSHLGQLGNQPQHF. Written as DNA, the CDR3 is TGTGCCTGGAGTGTCCACACTTCCCACCTGGGACAACTCGGCAATCAGCCCCAGCATTTT.

The CDR3, as DNA: TGTGCCAGTAGTATTGGTCGGGGCACTGAAGCTTTCTTT. This sequence encodes CASSIGRGTEAFF. J is TRBJ1-1 and V is TRBV19; D is unresolved. The V end was cut by 3 bases, the J end by 4 bases, with 9 bases between. The CDR3 runs 13 residues. Germline CDR1 is LNHDA and CDR2 is SQIVND (reference sequence).

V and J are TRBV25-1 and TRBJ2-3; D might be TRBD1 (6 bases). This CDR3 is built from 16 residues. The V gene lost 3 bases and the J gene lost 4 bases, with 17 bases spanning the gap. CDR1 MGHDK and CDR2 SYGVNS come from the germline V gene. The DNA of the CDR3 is TGTGCCAGCAGTGACCCCGGGACACGCCGACCAGATACGCAGTATTTT. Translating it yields CASSDPGTRRPDTQYF. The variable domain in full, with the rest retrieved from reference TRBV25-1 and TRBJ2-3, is EADIYQTPRYLVIGTGKKITLECSQTMGHDKMYWYQQDPGMELHLIHYSYGVNSTEKGDLSSESTVSRIRTEHFPLTLESARPSHTSQYLCASSDPGTRRPDTQYFGPGTRLTVL.

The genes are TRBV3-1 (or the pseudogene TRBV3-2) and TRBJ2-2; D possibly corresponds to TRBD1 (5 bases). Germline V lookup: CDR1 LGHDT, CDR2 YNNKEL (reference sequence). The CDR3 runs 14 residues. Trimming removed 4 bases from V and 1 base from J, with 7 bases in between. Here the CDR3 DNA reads TGTGCCAGCAGCCCCGACAGGAACACCGGGGAGCTGTTTTTT. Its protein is CASSPDRNTGELFF.